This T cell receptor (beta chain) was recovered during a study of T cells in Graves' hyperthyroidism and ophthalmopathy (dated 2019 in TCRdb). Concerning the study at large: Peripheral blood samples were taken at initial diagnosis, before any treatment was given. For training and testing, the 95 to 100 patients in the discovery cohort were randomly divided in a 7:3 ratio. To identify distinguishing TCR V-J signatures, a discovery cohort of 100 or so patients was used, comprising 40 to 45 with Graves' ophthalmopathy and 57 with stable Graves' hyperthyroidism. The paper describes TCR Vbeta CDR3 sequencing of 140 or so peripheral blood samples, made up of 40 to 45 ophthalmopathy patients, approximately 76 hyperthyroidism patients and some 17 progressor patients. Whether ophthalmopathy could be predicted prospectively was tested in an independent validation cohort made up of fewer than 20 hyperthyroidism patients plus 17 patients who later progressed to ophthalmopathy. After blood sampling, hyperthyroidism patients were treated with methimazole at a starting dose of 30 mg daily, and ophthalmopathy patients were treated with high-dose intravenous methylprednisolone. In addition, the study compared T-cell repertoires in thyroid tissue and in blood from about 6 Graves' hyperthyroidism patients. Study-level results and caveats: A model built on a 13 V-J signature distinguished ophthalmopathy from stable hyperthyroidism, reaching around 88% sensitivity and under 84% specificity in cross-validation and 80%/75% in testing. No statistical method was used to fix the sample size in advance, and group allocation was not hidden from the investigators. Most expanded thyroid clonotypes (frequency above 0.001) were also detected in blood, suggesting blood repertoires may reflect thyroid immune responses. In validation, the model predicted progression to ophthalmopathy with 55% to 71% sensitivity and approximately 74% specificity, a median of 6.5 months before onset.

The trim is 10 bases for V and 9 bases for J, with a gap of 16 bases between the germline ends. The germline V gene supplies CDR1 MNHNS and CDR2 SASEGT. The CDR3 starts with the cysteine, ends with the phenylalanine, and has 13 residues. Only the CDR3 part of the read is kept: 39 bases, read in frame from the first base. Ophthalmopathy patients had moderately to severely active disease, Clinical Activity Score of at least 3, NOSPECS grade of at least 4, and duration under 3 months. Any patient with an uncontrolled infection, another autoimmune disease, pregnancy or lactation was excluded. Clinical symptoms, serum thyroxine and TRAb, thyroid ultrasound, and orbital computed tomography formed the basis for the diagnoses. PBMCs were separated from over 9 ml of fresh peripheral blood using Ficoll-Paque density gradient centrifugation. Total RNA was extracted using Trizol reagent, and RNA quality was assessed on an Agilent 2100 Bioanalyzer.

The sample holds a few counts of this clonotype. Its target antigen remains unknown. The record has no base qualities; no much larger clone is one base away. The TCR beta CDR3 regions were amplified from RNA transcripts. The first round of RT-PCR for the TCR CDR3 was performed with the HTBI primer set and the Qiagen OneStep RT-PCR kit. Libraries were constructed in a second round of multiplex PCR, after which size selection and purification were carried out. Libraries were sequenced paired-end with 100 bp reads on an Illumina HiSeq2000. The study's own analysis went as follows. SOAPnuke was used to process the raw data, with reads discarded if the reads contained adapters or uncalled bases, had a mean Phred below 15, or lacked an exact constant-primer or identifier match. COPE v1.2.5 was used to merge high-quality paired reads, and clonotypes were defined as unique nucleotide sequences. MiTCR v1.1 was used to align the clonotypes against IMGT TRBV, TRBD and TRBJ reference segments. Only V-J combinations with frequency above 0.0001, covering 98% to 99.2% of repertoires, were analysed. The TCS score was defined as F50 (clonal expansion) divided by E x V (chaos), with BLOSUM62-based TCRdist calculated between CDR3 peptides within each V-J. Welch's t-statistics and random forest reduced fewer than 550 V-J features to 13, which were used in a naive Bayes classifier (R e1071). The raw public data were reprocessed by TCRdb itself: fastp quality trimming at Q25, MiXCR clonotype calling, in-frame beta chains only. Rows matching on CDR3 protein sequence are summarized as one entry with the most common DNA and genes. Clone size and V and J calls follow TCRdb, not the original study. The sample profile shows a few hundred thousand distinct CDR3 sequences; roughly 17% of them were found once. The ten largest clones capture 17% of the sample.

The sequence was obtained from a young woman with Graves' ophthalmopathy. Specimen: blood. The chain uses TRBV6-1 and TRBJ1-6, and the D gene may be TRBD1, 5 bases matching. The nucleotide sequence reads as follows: TGTGCCACCGGGAGGGGTAATCGTTCACCCCTCCACTTT. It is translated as CATGRGNRSPLHF.